Listed here are 5 T cell receptor beta chains from one sample, sequenced in a study of PD-1 blockade in classical Hodgkin lymphoma. Described time point: newly diagnosed, previously untreated cHL patient sample. With magnetic negative selection, CD4+ T cells were purified from PBMCs that had been thawed. The table came from immunoSEQ multiplex PCR; TCRdb's copy has only in-frame clones and leaves some out. This sample has roughly 16,000 clones, with about 90% found just once. Sequences were obtained from CD4+ T cells from blood. These receptors all come from a human donor with classical Hodgkin lymphoma.

This clone was seen once. The chain uses TRBV18 and TRBJ2-5; no clear D. The V and J ends lost 0 bases and 5 bases respectively, with 13 bases between them. CDR1 KGHSH and CDR2 LQKENI come from the germline V gene. The CDR3 loop spans 15 amino acids. DNA of the CDR3: TGTGCCAGCTCACCACCGGGCCAGACGAGGGAGACCCAGTACTTC. Its protein is CASSPPGQTRETQYF.

The chain uses TRBV2 and TRBJ1-5, with a tentative D call TRBD1 (5 bases). V gave up 8 bases and J gave up 2 bases, with 10 bases separating them. Germline CDR1 and CDR2: SNHLY and FYNNEI. The CDR3 loop spans 13 amino acids. Here the CDR3 reads CASAWGGNQPQHF. CDR3 in DNA: TGTGCCAGCGCTTGGGGGGGCAATCAGCCCCAGCATTTT.

The genes are TRBV5-1 and TRBJ1-1, with D perhaps TRBD1 (5 bases). Per germline, CDR1 SGHRS and CDR2 YFSETQ. The CDR3 is made up of 15 amino acids. V was clipped by 4 bases and J by 1 base, with 14 bases between them. The CDR3 nucleotides read TGCGCCAGCAGCCAGTCGGGGACGCCGAACACTGAAGCTTTCTTT. Amino acids: CASSQSGTPNTEAFF.

This chain links TRBV27 with TRBJ2-3; TRBD2 matches at 13 bases. This CDR3 has 17 amino acids. Per the germline V gene, CDR1 is MNHEY and CDR2 is SMNVEV (reference sequence). V was pared by 6 bases and J by 5 bases, with 11 bases of the junction left unmatched. The CDR3: CASSFFGTSGTGDTQYF. The DNA for the CDR3 is TGTGCCAGCAGCTTTTTCGGGACTAGCGGGACCGGAGATACGCAGTATTTT.

The rearrangement joins TRBV11-3 to TRBJ2-1; D is unclear. CDR3 size: 14 residues. Germline loops: CDR1 SGHNT, CDR2 YENEEA. V lost 5 bases, J lost 7 bases, and 15 bases lay in between. CDR3 sequence reads: CASSQTGARNEQFF. CDR3 nucleotide sequence: TGTGCCAGCAGCCAAACGGGCGCAAGGAATGAGCAGTTCTTC.